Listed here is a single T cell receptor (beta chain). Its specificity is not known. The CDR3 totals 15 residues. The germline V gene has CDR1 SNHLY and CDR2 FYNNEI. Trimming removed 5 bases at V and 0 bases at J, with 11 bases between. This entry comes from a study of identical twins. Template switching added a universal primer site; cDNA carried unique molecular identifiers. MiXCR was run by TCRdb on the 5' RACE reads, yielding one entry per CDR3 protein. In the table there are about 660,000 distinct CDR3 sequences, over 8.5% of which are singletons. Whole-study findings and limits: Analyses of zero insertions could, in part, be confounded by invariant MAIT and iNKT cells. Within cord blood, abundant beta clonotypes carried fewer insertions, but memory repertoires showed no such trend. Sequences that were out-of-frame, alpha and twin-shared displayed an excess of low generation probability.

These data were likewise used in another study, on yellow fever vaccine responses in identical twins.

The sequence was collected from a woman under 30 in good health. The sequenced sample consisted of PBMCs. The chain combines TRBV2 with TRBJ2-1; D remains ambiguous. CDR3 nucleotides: TGTGCCAGCAGTCCAGCATGGAGCTCCTACAATGAGCAGTTCTTC. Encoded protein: CASSPAWSSYNEQFF.